The TCR beta chain under discussion was sequenced for a study of T cell responses to AZD1222 COVID-19 vaccine. Of note for this clone: Antigen: not known.

Study findings and constraints: Vaccine-associated CD4 TCRs spanned spike, dominant at 160-218 and 743-854. All repertoire sampling was performed exclusively after the peak T cell response. Spike-specific TCR breadth and depth were elevated following two AZD1222 doses. It was only 6 or 7 AZD1222 recipients who were seropositive at baseline.

Germline V gene lookup returns CDR1 LGHNA and CDR2 YSLEER. CDR3 length: 17 amino acids. V was trimmed by 0 bases and J by 0 bases, leaving 14 bases between them. Only in-frame clones appear in the TCRdb table, and some are missing; sequencing was by immunoSEQ multiplex PCR. The sample lists 150,000 to 200,000 clones; around 88% were seen once. Sequenced here: peripheral blood, sampled on day 0 of AZD1222 vaccination. This sequence originates from an adult in good health. The chain employs TRBV4-3 and TRBJ1-2; D might be TRBD1 (6 bases). In nucleotides, the CDR3 is TGCGCCAGCAGCCAAGACGGCGTGGGGGCCCCTAACTATGGCTACACCTTC. This translates into CASSQDGVGAPNYGYTF.